This TCR beta chain was documented in a study of cytomegalovirus exposure and HLA in healthy donors. With regard to this clone: Its specificity is not known.

General study points: Cytomegalovirus association was assigned to around 150 TCR beta chains. In a later analysis, HLA-associated beta chains showed higher expansion and lower generation probabilities than comparable chains.

Germline V gives CDR1 MNHNS, CDR2 SASEGT. The CDR3 contains 20 residues. With V trimmed by 4 bases and J by 4 bases, 20 bases remained unmatched. Nominally healthy donors were sampled, though unrecorded immune exposures were likely. PCR primers comprised 60 Vbeta and 13 Jbeta primers. Method: immunoSEQ multiplex PCR; TCRdb's copy keeps in-frame clones and lacks some. The profile shows under 200,000 clones, more than 65% of them singletons. The sample consisted of PBMCs. The sequence was obtained from a man between 50 and 59 years old in good health and CMV-seropositive. V is TRBV6-1 and J is TRBJ2-1; 9 bases map to TRBD1. CDR3 sequence reads: CASSGRTGTGNIGRYNEQFF. CDR3 sequence (DNA): TGTGCCAGCAGTGGACGAACCGGGACAGGGAATATCGGGAGATACAATGAGCAGTTCTTC.